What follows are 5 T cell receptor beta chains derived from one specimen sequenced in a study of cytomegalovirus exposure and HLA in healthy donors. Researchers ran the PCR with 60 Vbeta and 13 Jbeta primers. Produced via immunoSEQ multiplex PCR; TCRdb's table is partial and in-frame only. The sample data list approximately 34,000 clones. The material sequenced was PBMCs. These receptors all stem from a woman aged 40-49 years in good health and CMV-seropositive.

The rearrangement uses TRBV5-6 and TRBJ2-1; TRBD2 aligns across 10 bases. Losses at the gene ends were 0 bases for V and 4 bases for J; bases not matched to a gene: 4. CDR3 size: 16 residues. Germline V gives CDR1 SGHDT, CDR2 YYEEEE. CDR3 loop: CASSLGGLAAYNEQFF. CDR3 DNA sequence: TGTGCCAGCAGCTTGGGAGGACTAGCGGCGTACAATGAGCAGTTCTTC.

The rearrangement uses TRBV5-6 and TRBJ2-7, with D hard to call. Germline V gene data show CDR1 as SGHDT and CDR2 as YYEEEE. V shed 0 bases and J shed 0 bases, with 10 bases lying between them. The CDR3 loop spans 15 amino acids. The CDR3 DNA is TGTGCCAGCAGCTTGGACTTTGAGAGCTCCTACGAGCAGTACTTC. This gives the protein CASSLDFESSYEQYF.

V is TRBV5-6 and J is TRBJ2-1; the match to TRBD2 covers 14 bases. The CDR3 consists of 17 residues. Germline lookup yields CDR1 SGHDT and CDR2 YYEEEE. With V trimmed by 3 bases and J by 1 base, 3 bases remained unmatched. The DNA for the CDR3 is TGTGCCAGCAGCTCTGGGACTAGCGGGAGTTCCTACAATGAGCAGTTCTTC. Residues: CASSSGTSGSSYNEQFF.

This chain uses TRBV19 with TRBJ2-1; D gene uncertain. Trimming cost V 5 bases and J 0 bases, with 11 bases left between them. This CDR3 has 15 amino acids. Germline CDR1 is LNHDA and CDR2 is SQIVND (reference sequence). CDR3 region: CASSPDTSSYNEQFF. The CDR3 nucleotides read TGTGCCAGTAGTCCTGACACAAGCTCCTACAATGAGCAGTTCTTC.

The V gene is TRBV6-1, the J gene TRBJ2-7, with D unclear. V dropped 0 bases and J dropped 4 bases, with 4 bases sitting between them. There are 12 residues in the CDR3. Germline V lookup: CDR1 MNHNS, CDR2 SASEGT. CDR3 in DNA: TGTGCCAGCAGTGAAGCTATATACGAGCAGTACTTC. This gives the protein CASSEAIYEQYF.